A selection of T cell receptor beta chains follows, all from one sample in a study of shared clonotypes between healthy human individuals. Libraries were prepared by immunoSEQ multiplex PCR; TCRdb keeps only in-frame clonotypes and omits some of them. The data contain approximately 590,000 clones, 95% to 96% of them singletons. The material sequenced was naive CD8+ T cells sorted from blood. The source of these receptors is a woman between 25 and 40 years old in good health. CDR3s include the opening cysteine and the closing phenylalanine or tryptophan. The D gene is left open where the match is weak. The size of a clone is reported for some rows only, either as once, few or many, or as a class for expanded clones.

d_call j_call clone_size v_call cdr3_nt cdr3_aa
TRBD2 TRBJ2-3 . TRBV28 TGTGCCAGCAGTGTTAGCGGGAGGGCCACAGATACGCAGTATTTT CASSVSGRATDTQYF
TRBD2 TRBJ2-7 once TRBV28 TGTGCCAGCAGTAGCTCGCGGGAGTCCTACGAGCAGTACTTC CASSSSRESYEQYF
. TRBJ2-7 . TRBV19 TGTGCCAGTAGTGTAACCCTCCGGGGGAGCTACGAGCAGTACTTC CASSVTLRGSYEQYF
. TRBJ1-2 . TRBV28 TGTGCCAGTAAACGTCTACTATCTAACTATGGCTACACCTTC CASKRLLSNYGYTF
. TRBJ2-1 . TRBV27 TGTGCCCTTACGACTATACACAATGAGCAGTTCTTC CALTTIHNEQFF
. TRBJ1-1 few TRBV9 TGTGCCAGCAGCGTGTGGACCCAAATGAACACTGAAGCTTTCTTT CASSVWTQMNTEAFF
. TRBJ2-1 . TRBV7-6 TGTGCCAGCAGCTTAAACGGTATGGTGTACTACAATGAGCAGTTCTTC CASSLNGMVYYNEQFF
TRBD2 TRBJ2-7 . TRBV4-1 TGCGCCAGCAGCCATGTTCTAGCGGAATCCTACGAGCAGTACTTC CASSHVLAESYEQYF
. TRBJ2-3 . TRBV21-1 TGTGCCAGCAGCAAATTGTACTGGCTAACCCCTAGCACAGATACGCAGTATTTT CASSKLYWLTPSTDTQYF
TRBD2 TRBJ2-7 . TRBV9 TGTGCCAGCAGCGCCCGGGGAGGGCTTGTGTACGAGCAGTACTTC CASSARGGLVYEQYF
. TRBJ1-1 . TRBV29-1 TGCAGCGCCGAGTCGCCGGAACCGGGCACTGAAGCTTTCTTT CSAESPEPGTEAFF
. TRBJ1-1 . TRBV9 TGTGCCAGCAGCGTCGATACGGGGGGCGCGACCGAAGCTTTCTTT CASSVDTGGATEAFF
. TRBJ1-2 once TRBV28 TGTGCCAGCAGTTTACGGACTATCTATGGTGGCTACACCTTC CASSLRTIYGGYTF
. TRBJ2-2 . TRBV2 TGTGCCAGCCCCCCCGGGGCCATAACCGGGGAGCTGTTTTTT CASPPGAITGELFF
TRBD1 TRBJ1-2 . TRBV2 TGTGCCAGCAAGGACAGGGCGGCTTCGAACTATGGCTACACCTTC CASKDRAASNYGYTF
TRBD1 TRBJ2-7 . TRBV6-5 TGTGCCAGCAGTTACTCGCGACAGGGGGGGACCTACGAGCAGTACTTC CASSYSRQGGTYEQYF
TRBD2 TRBJ2-7 . TRBV4-2 TGTGCCAGCAGCCAAGAGATGGCTAGCGGTAGCTCCTACGAGCAGTACTTC CASSQEMASGSSYEQYF
TRBD1 TRBJ2-7 . TRBV6-5 TGTGCCAGCAGCGTGGGACAGGGGGCCTACGAGCAGTACTTC CASSVGQGAYEQYF
TRBD1 TRBJ2-5 . TRBV5-6 TGTGCCAGCAGCTTACTTTCAGGGGGAGAGACCCAGTACTTC CASSLLSGGETQYF
. TRBJ1-1 . TRBV6-5 TGTGCCAGCAGTTACTCTTGGAACACTGAAGCTTTCTTT CASSYSWNTEAFF
TRBD2 TRBJ2-2 . TRBV5-6 TGTGCCAGCAGCGTAGCGGGAGGGAACACCGGGGAGCTGTTTTTT CASSVAGGNTGELFF
. TRBJ2-1 . TRBV9 TGTGCCAGCAGCCCTGCCCTCTCCTACAATGAGCAGTTCTTC CASSPALSYNEQFF
TRBD2 TRBJ2-3 . TRBV27 TGTGCCAGCAGTTTAAACGGGGGCGGCGGGAGGGCCCAAGATACGCAGTATTTT CASSLNGGGGRAQDTQYF
. TRBJ2-3 . TRBV5-1 TGCGCCAGCAGCTTGGCCCTACAGTCTTGGATGCGTGGGGACGGCACAGATACGCAGTATTTT CASSLALQSWMRGDGTDTQYF
. TRBJ1-1 . TRBV6-5 TGTGCCAGCAGTTACGGTCAGAACACTGAAGCTTTCTTT CASSYGQNTEAFF
TRBD2 TRBJ2-5 . TRBV11-3 TGTGCCAGCAGCCTCGGGCTAGCGGGAGCTGGGGCCCAAGAGACCCAGTACTTC CASSLGLAGAGAQETQYF
. TRBJ1-4 . TRBV5-8 TGTGCCAGCAGCGACGGACTGACGAATGAAAAACTGTTTTTT CASSDGLTNEKLFF
TRBD2 TRBJ2-2 . TRBV7-9 TGTGCCAGCAGCCCTCAAGGGGCGGGAGGATACACCGGGGAGCTGTTTTTT CASSPQGAGGYTGELFF
TRBD1 TRBJ1-2 . TRBV28 TGTGCCAGCAGTTTGACAGGGGGCAACTATGGCTACACCTTC CASSLTGGNYGYTF
. TRBJ2-7 . TRBV20-1 TGCAGTGCTCCCCTGGTACGAGAGCAGTACTTC CSAPLVREQYF
. TRBJ1-1 once TRBV7-9 TGTGCCACAACCCCCGGAGGATCTGAAGCTTTCTTT CATTPGGSEAFF
TRBD1 TRBJ2-7 . TRBV5-1 TGCGCCAGCAGCCTGGGACAGGGCCCTTTTGAGCAGTACTTC CASSLGQGPFEQYF
. TRBJ2-7 . TRBV14 TGTGCCAGCAGCCAAGAAAAAGGTTGGCGGTCGTTCTACGAGCAGTACTTC CASSQEKGWRSFYEQYF
. TRBJ2-3 . TRBV4-1 TGCGCCAGCAGCCAAGGGCGGATGACTAGCACAGATACGCAGTATTTT CASSQGRMTSTDTQYF
. TRBJ1-4 . TRBV28 TGTGCCAGCAGCCCCAAAGGAGCAACTAATGAAAAACTGTTTTTT CASSPKGATNEKLFF
. TRBJ2-5 . TRBV28 TGTGCCAGCAGAGACTCCGGGACCCCGAGGGAGCAGTACTTC CASRDSGTPREQYF
. TRBJ1-6 . TRBV7-3 TGTGCCAGCAGCTCGCCGACAGACGTCTTCAATTCACCCCTCCACTTT CASSSPTDVFNSPLHF
TRBD1 TRBJ1-3 . TRBV15 TGTGCCACCAGCAGGGACAGGTGGGAAGGAAACACCATATATTTT CATSRDRWEGNTIYF
TRBD1 TRBJ2-7 once TRBV10-3 TGTGCCATCAGGGCCGCCGGGACAGAAAGCTCCTACGAGCAGTACTTC CAIRAAGTESSYEQYF
TRBD1 TRBJ2-3 . TRBV14 TGTGCCAGCAGCCTGCAGGGGGCGAGGACAGATACGCAGTATTTT CASSLQGARTDTQYF
TRBD2 TRBJ2-7 . TRBV6-5 TGTGCCAGCAGTTTTTCTAGCGGCTCCTACGAGCAGTACTTC CASSFSSGSYEQYF
. TRBJ1-5 . TRBV27 TGTGCCAGCGGGACTTCCGATCAGCCCCAGCATTTT CASGTSDQPQHF
. TRBJ2-7 . TRBV5-4 TGTGCCAGCCTCAAACGGGGAACAAGGGAGCAGTACTTC CASLKRGTREQYF
. TRBJ2-5 . TRBV14 TGTGCCAGCAGCCAAAGACTTACGCAAGAGACCCAGTACTTC CASSQRLTQETQYF
TRBD1 TRBJ1-2 . TRBV2 TGTGCCAGCAGGGACAGGGGTGCCGGTAACTATGGCTACACCTTC CASRDRGAGNYGYTF
. TRBJ1-2 . TRBV27 TGTGCCAGCAGTTTTCTGACTGGACCCAACTATGGCTACACCTTC CASSFLTGPNYGYTF
TRBD1 TRBJ1-4 once TRBV7-9 TGTGCCAGCAGCTATAACAGGGGAGAAAAACTGTTTTTT CASSYNRGEKLFF
TRBD1 TRBJ1-1 . TRBV9 TGTGCCAGCAGCGCCCACAGGGGTCCGAACACTGAAGCTTTCTTT CASSAHRGPNTEAFF
TRBD1 TRBJ1-3 . TRBV7-9 TGTGCCAGCAGCTCGATAGGGACAGGGCCACGAAACACCATATATTTT CASSSIGTGPRNTIYF
. TRBJ1-2 . TRBV13 TGTGCCAGCAGCTTAGCTATGACGGCAAATGTGGATGGCTACACCTTC CASSLAMTANVDGYTF
. TRBJ1-1 . TRBV7-3 TGTGCCAGCAGCTTAGGCATCGCGGGGAGCACTGAAGCTTTCTTT CASSLGIAGSTEAFF
. TRBJ2-1 . TRBV27 TGTGCCAGCAGTTTATATGCTCTTACCATCGGGAATGAGCAGTTCTTC CASSLYALTIGNEQFF
. TRBJ2-1 . TRBV28 TGTGCCAGCAGTTTTAACGGGAGAAGCTCCTACAATGAGCAGTTCTTC CASSFNGRSSYNEQFF
. TRBJ2-7 . TRBV15 TGTGCCACGGGGGCGTCTGGCTACGAGCAGTACTTC CATGASGYEQYF
TRBD1 TRBJ2-7 . TRBV6-1 TGTGCCAGCAGTGAAGGGGACAGCTACGAGCAGTACTTC CASSEGDSYEQYF
. TRBJ2-3 once TRBV14 TGTGCCAGCAGCCATCTTCCTAGGGACACAGATACGCAGTATTTT CASSHLPRDTDTQYF
. TRBJ2-6 few TRBV7-9 TGTGCCAGCAGCCCGGGGCCTCTCGTCTCTGGGGCCAACGTCCTGACTTTC CASSPGPLVSGANVLTF